Ten or more counts support the clone carrying this TCR beta chain. TCRdb redid the calling of the 5' RACE reads with MiXCR, one entry per CDR3 protein. This sample carries some 50,000 distinct CDR3 sequences, more than 4.5% of them seen once, and the ten largest clones take under 5.5%. The data were taken from a study of early T cells in non-severe SARS-CoV-2 infection. The ends were cut back, 1 base at V and 6 bases at J, with 11 bases in the middle. Per germline, CDR1 MGHRA and CDR2 YSYEKL. This CDR3 is 14 amino acids long. The V call is TRBV4-1, the J call TRBJ2-3; TRBD1 is a possible D gene (5 bases). The sequencing used whole blood, collected at baseline. The receptor comes from an adult who was a healthcare worker with PCR-confirmed SARS-CoV-2 infection or an uninfected control (not recorded which). CDR3 DNA sequence: TGCGCCAGCAGCCAAGCTCCAGGGCCCGATACGCAGTATTTT. This encodes CASSQAPGPDTQYF.